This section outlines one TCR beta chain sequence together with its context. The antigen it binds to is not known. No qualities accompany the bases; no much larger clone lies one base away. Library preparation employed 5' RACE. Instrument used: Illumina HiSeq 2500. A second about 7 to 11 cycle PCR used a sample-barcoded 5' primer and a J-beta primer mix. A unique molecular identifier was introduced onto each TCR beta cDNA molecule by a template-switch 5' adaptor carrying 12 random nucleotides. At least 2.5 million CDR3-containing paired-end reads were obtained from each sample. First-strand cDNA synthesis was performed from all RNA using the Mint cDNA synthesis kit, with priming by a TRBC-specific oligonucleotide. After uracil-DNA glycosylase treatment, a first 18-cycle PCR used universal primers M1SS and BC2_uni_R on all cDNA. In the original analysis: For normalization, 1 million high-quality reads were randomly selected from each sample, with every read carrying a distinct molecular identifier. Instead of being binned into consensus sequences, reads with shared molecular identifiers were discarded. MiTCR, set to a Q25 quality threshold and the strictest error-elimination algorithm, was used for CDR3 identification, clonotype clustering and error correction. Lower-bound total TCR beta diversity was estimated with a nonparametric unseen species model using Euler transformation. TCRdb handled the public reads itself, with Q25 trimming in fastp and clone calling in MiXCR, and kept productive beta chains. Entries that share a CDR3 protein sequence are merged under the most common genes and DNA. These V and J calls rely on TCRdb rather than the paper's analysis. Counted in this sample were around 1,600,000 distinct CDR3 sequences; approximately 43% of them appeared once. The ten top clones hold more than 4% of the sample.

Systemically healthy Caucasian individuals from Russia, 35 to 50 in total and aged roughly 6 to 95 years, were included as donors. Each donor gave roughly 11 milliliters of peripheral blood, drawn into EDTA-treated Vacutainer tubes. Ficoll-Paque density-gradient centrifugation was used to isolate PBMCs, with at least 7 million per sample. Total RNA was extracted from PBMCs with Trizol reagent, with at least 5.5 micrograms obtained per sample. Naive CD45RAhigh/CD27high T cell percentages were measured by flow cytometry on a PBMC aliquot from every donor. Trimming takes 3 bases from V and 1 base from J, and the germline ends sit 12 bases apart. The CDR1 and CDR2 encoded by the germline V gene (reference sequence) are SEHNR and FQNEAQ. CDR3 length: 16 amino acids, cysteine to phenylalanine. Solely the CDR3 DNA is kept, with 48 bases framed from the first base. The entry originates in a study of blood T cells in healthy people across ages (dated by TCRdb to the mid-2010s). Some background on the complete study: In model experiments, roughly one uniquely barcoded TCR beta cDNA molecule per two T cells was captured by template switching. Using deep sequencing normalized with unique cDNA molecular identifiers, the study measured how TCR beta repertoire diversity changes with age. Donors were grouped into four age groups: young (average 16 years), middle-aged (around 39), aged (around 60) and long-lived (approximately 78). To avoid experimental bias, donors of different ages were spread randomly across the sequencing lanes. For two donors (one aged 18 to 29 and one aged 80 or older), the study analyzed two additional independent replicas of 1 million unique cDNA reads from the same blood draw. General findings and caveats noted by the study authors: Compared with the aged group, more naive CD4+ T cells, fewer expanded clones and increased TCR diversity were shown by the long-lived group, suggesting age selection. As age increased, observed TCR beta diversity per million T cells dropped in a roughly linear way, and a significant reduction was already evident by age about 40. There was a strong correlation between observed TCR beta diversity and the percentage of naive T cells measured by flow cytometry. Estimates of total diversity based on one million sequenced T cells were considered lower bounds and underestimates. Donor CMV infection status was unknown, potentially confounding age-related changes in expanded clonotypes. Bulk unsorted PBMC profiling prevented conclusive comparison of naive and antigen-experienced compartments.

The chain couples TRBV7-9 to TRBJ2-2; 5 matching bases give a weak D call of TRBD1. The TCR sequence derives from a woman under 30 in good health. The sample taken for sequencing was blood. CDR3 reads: CASSFGAGMNTGELFF. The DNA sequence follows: TGTGCCAGCAGCTTCGGTGCAGGGATGAACACCGGGGAGCTGTTTTTT.